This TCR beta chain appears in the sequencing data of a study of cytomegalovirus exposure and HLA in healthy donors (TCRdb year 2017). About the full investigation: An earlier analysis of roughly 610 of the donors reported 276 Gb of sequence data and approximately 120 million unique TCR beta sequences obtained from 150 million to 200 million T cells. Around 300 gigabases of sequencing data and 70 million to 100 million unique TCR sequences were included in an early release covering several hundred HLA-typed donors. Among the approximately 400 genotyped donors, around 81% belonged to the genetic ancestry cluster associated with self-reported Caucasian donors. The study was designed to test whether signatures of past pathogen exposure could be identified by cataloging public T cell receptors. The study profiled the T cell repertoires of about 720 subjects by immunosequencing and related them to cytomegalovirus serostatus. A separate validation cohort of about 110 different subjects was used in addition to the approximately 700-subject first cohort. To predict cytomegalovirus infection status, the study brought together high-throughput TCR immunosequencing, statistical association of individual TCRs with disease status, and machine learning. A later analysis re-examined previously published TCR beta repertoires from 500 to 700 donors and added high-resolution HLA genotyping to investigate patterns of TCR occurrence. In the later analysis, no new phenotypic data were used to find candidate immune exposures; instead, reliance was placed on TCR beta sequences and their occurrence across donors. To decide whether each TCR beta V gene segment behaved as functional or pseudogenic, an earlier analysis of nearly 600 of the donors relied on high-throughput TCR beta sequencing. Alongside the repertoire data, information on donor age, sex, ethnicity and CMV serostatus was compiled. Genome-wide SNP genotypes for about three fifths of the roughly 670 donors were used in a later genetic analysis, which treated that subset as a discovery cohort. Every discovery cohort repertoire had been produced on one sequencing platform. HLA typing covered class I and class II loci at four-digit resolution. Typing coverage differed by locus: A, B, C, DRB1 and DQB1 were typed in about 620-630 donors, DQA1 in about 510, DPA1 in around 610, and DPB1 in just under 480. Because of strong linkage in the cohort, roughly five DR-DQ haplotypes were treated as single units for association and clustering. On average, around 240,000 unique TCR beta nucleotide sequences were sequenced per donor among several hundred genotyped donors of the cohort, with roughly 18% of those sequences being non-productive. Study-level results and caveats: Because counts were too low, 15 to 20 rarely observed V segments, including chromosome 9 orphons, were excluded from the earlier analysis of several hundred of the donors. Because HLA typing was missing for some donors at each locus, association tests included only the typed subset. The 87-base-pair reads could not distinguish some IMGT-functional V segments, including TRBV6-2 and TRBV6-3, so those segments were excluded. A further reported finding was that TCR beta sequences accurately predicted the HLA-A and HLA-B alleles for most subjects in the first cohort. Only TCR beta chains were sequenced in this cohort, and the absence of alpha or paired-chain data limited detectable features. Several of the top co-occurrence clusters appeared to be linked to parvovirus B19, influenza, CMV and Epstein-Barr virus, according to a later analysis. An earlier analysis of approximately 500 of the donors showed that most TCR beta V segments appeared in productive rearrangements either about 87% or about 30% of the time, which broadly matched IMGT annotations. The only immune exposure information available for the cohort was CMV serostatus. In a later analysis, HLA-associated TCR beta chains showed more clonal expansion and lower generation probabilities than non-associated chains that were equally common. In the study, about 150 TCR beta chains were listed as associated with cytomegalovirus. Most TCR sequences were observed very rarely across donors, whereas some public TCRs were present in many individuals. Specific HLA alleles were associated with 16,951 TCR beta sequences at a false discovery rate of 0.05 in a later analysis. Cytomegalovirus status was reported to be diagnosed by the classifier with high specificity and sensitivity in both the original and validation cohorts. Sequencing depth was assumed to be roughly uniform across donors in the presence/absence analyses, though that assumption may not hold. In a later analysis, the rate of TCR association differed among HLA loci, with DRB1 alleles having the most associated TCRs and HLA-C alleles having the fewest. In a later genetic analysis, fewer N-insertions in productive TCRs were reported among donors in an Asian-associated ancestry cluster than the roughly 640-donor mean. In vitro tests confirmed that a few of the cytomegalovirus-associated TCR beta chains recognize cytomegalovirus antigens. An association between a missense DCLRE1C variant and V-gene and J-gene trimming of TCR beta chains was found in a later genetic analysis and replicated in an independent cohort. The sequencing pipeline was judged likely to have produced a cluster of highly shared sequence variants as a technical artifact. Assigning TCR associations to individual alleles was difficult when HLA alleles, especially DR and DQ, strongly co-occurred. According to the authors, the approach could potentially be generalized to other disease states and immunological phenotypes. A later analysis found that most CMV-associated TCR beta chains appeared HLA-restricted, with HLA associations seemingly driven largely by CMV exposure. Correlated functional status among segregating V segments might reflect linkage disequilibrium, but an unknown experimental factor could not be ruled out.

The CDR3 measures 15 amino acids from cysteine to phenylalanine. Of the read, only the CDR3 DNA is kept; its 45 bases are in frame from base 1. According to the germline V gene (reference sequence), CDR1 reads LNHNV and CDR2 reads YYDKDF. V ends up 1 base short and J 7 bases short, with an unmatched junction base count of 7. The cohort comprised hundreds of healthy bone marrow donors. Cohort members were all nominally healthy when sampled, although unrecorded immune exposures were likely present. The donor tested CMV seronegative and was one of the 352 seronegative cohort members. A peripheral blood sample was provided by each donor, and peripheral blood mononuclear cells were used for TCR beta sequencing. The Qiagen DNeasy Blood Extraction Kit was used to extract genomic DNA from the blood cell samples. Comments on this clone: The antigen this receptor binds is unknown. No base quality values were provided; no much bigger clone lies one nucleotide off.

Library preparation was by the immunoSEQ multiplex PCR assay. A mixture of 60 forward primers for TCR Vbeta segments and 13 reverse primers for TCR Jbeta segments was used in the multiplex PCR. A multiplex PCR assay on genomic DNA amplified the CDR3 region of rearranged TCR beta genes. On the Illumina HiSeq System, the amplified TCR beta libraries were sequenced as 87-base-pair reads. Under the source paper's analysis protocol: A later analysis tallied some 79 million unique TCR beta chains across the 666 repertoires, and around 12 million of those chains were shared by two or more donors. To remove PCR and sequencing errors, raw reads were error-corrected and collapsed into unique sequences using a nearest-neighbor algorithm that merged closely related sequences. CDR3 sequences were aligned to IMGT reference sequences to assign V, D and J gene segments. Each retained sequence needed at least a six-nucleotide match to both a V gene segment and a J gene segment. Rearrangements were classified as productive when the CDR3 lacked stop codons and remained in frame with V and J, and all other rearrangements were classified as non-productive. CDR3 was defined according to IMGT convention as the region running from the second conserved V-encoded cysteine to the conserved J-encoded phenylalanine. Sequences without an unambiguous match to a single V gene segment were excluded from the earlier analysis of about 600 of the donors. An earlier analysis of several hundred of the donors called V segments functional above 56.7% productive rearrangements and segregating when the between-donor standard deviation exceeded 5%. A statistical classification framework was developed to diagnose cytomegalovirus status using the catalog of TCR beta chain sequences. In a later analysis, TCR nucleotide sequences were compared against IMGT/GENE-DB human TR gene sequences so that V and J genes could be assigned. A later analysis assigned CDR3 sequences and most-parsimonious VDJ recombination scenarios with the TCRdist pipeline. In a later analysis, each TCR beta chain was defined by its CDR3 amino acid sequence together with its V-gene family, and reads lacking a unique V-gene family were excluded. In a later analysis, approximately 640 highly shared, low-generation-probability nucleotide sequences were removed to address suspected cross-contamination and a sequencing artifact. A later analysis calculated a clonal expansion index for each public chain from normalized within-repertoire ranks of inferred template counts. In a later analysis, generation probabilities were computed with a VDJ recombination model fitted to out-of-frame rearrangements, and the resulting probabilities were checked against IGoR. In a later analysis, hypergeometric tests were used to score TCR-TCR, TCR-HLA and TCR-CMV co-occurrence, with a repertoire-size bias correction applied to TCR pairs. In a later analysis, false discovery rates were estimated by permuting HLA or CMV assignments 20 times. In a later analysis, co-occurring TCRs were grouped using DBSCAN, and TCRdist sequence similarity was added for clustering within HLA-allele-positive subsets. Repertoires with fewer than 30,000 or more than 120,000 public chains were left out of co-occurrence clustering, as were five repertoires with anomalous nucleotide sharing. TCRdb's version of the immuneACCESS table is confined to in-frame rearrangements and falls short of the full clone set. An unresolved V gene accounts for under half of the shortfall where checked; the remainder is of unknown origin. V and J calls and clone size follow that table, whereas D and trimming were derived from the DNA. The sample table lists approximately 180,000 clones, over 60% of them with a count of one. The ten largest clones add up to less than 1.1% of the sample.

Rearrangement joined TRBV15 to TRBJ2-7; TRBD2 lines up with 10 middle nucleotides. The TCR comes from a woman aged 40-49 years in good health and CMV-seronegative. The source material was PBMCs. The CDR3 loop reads CATSRVTSGAGEQYF. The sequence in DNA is TGTGCCACCAGCAGAGTAACTAGCGGGGCTGGAGAGCAGTACTTC.